This T cell receptor beta chain was obtained from a study of Ad26.COV2.S vaccination and SARS-CoV-2 variants. Study-level background: The vaccine Ad26.COV2.S was put into the muscle once, or twice with 56 days between.

The treatment denotes: around 19 received Ad26.COV2.S at low or high dose, single or two shots; about 5 received placebo; per-sample allocation not given. Sampling was done on day 63 after the first vaccine or placebo injection. There are 16 residues in the CDR3. Germline V gene data show CDR1 as MGHRA and CDR2 as YSYEKL. V was pared by 3 bases and J by 0 bases, with 12 bases between. Method: immunoSEQ multiplex PCR; TCRdb's copy keeps in-frame clones and lacks some. The profile shows about 320,000 clones, over 80% of them singletons. This material consisted of peripheral blood, taken in a trial of Ad26.COV2.S vaccine versus placebo. This clonotype originated in a person aged 18-65 years who received the Ad26.COV2.S COVID-19 vaccine or a placebo. This rearrangement joins TRBV4-1 to TRBJ1-3, with a tentative D call TRBD1 (5 bases). The CDR3 here is CASSQGTVGSGNTIYF. The DNA for the CDR3 is TGCGCCAGCAGCCAGGGGACGGTGGGCTCTGGAAACACCATATATTTT.